These T cell receptor beta chains were read from a single sample in a study of blood T cell repertoires in COVID-19. Generated by immunoSEQ multiplex PCR, the TCRdb table keeps only in-frame clones and is missing some. This sample has under 75,000 clones; 72% occur once, and the top ten carry more than 4.5%. Sequencing input: peripheral blood. The receptor set was obtained from a woman between 65 and 79 years old with COVID-19, enrolled during active disease. CDR3s include the opening cysteine and the closing phenylalanine or tryptophan. A D gene is named only where the DNA matches it firmly. A clone size is listed for some rows: how often the clone was seen (once, few, many), or a class if it is expanded.

J: TRBJ1-1; V: TRBV2; D: -; size: -; DNA: TGTGCCAGCAGTGGAGAAGAAGCTTTCTTT; CDR3: CASSGEEAFF
J: TRBJ2-3; V: TRBV2; D: -; size: -; DNA: TGTGCCAGCAAGGAGACCACTTCGGGAGATACGCAGTATTTT; CDR3: CASKETTSGDTQYF
J: TRBJ2-5; V: TRBV2; D: TRBD1; size: -; DNA: TGTGCCAGCAGTGAAGACGGGACAGGCGGCTGGGAGACCCAGTACTTC; CDR3: CASSEDGTGGWETQYF
J: TRBJ2-3; V: TRBV9; D: TRBD2; size: -; DNA: TGTGCCAGCAGCGTAGAACTAGCGGGGGGAGGTACGCAGTATTTT; CDR3: CASSVELAGGGTQYF
J: TRBJ2-1; V: TRBV19; D: TRBD2; size: -; DNA: TGTGCCAGTAGAGTAGCGGGAGGCCATCTATCGTCCTACAATGAGCAGTTCTTC; CDR3: CASRVAGGHLSSYNEQFF
J: TRBJ2-2; V: TRBV7-8; D: TRBD1; size: -; DNA: TGTGCCAGCAGCAACCCGGGACAGGGGTCCGGGGAGCTGTTTTTT; CDR3: CASSNPGQGSGELFF
J: TRBJ2-1; V: TRBV11-2; D: -; size: -; DNA: TGTGCCAGCAGCTCCACGCAGGACAATGAGCAGTTCTTC; CDR3: CASSSTQDNEQFF
J: TRBJ1-2; V: TRBV29-1; D: -; size: -; DNA: TGCAGCGTTGACATCGTGGGGGGCTATGGCTACACCTTC; CDR3: CSVDIVGGYGYTF
J: TRBJ2-1; V: TRBV28; D: -; size: few; DNA: TGTGCCAGCAGAGAGGGGGGGTCCTACAATGAGCAGTTCTTC; CDR3: CASREGGSYNEQFF
J: TRBJ1-5; V: TRBV19; D: TRBD1; size: -; DNA: TGTGCCAGCAACCCAGGGGGAACAGGGAATCAGCCCCAGCATTTT; CDR3: CASNPGGTGNQPQHF
J: TRBJ2-6; V: TRBV6-5; D: -; size: -; DNA: TGTGCCAGCAGTTACACAGGGTTTGGGGCCAACGTCCTGACTTTC; CDR3: CASSYTGFGANVLTF
J: TRBJ1-2; V: TRBV12-5; D: TRBD1; size: -; DNA: TGTGCTAGTGGTTTGCCCCTACAGGGACAGGGATCCCTCAGCTATGGCTACACCTTC; CDR3: CASGLPLQGQGSLSYGYTF
J: TRBJ2-2; V: TRBV27; D: TRBD1; size: -; DNA: TGTGCCAGCACCCTGGGGAGGGGACAGGGGGCTAACACCGGGGAGCTGTTTTTT; CDR3: CASTLGRGQGANTGELFF
J: TRBJ2-6; V: TRBV4-3; D: -; size: -; DNA: TGCGCCAGCTCCCCAAATCGGGTTACTGGGGCCAACGTCCTGACTTTC; CDR3: CASSPNRVTGANVLTF
J: TRBJ2-1; V: TRBV4-3; D: TRBD2; size: -; DNA: TGCGCCAGCAGCCGACAACTAGCGGGGGCGGGGAATGAGCAGTTCTTC; CDR3: CASSRQLAGAGNEQFF
J: TRBJ2-2; V: TRBV19; D: TRBD1; size: few; DNA: TGTGCCAGTACCGGACAGGGGGCCGGGGAGCTGTTTTTT; CDR3: CASTGQGAGELFF
J: TRBJ2-7; V: TRBV5-4; D: -; size: -; DNA: TGTGCCAGCAGCTTGGGGGGCAGTTGGAGCTCCTACGAGCAGTACTTC; CDR3: CASSLGGSWSSYEQYF
J: TRBJ1-2; V: TRBV11-2; D: TRBD1; size: -; DNA: TGTGCCAGCAGCCCCTGGGACAGGGATAGCTATGGCTACACCTTC; CDR3: CASSPWDRDSYGYTF
J: TRBJ1-4; V: TRBV3-1/TRBV3-2; D: -; size: -; DNA: TGTGCCAGCAGCCAAAAGGGGGTTGCTGAAAAACTGTTTTTT; CDR3: CASSQKGVAEKLFF
J: TRBJ1-1; V: TRBV4-2; D: -; size: -; DNA: TGTGCCAGCAGCCAAGGGAGGGCGACGAACACTGAAGCTTTCTTT; CDR3: CASSQGRATNTEAFF
J: TRBJ1-5; V: TRBV5-6; D: -; size: -; DNA: TGTGCCAGCAGCGCAAGGGTGGCGGGAATTGGGCAAAATCAGCCCCAGCATTTT; CDR3: CASSARVAGIGQNQPQHF
J: TRBJ2-4; V: TRBV29-1; D: -; size: -; DNA: TGCAGCGTTTCCGGGCCCCCCTCGGGGATTCAGTACTTC; CDR3: CSVSGPPSGIQYF
J: TRBJ2-7; V: TRBV10-3; D: TRBD2; size: -; DNA: TGTGCCATCAGTGAGGCGGGGGTGAGGTACTTC; CDR3: CAISEAGVRYF
J: TRBJ1-1; V: TRBV19; D: TRBD1; size: -; DNA: TGTGCCAGTAGTGTGCGACAGGGGGTGACACTGGGTGCTTTCTTT; CDR3: CASSVRQGVTLGAFF
J: TRBJ2-3; V: TRBV7-2; D: -; size: once; DNA: TGTGCCAGCAGCTTAAGGGGCACGCAGTATTTT; CDR3: CASSLRGTQYF
J: TRBJ1-2; V: TRBV5-6; D: TRBD1; size: once; DNA: TGTGCCAGCAGCTTGGCGGGGACAGGAGGCTACACCTTC; CDR3: CASSLAGTGGYTF
J: TRBJ2-1; V: TRBV25-1; D: -; size: -; DNA: TGTGCCAGCAGTGTACCAGGAGGGAATGAGCAGTTCTTC; CDR3: CASSVPGGNEQFF
J: TRBJ2-3; V: TRBV6-5; D: TRBD1; size: -; DNA: TGTGCCAGCAGTCGGGACAGGGTGGTAGATACGCAGTATTTT; CDR3: CASSRDRVVDTQYF
J: TRBJ2-5; V: TRBV5-5; D: TRBD1; size: -; DNA: TGTGCCAGCAGCAGAATGACAGGGAGAGAGACCCAGTACTTC; CDR3: CASSRMTGRETQYF
J: TRBJ1-1; V: TRBV6-1; D: -; size: -; DNA: TGTGCCAGCAGTGAACAGGGGCGGGAGACTGAAGCTTTCTTT; CDR3: CASSEQGRETEAFF
J: TRBJ1-4; V: TRBV5-1; D: -; size: -; DNA: TGCGCCAGCAGCTTGGACGGCCCGGGTGAAAAACTGTTTTTT; CDR3: CASSLDGPGEKLFF
J: TRBJ1-1; V: TRBV28; D: -; size: few; DNA: TGTGCCAGCAGGGGCAGACCTGAAGCTTTCTTT; CDR3: CASRGRPEAFF
J: TRBJ2-7; V: TRBV3-1/TRBV3-2; D: -; size: -; DNA: TGTGCCAGCAGCCAAGACAGGGGTCATAGGTACGAGCAGTACTTC; CDR3: CASSQDRGHRYEQYF
J: TRBJ2-1; V: TRBV19; D: -; size: -; DNA: TGTGCCAGTAGTCCGGGACTCCGCCCCCACAATGAGCAGTTCTTC; CDR3: CASSPGLRPHNEQFF
J: TRBJ1-5; V: TRBV27; D: TRBD1; size: -; DNA: TGTGCCAGCGGCAAATACACAGGGGGTCCCAGCAATCAGCCCCAGCATTTT; CDR3: CASGKYTGGPSNQPQHF
J: TRBJ1-6; V: TRBV7-3; D: -; size: few; DNA: TGTGCCAGCAGCCTTTATTATAATTCACCCCTCCACTTT; CDR3: CASSLYYNSPLHF
J: TRBJ1-6; V: TRBV7-2; D: -; size: -; DNA: TGTGCCAGCAGCCCACAGGCCGTTTGGGTTAATTCACCCCTCCACTTT; CDR3: CASSPQAVWVNSPLHF
J: TRBJ2-3; V: TRBV9; D: -; size: few; DNA: TGTGCCAGCAGCGTAGGCGCTTTTTCAGATACGCAGTATTTT; CDR3: CASSVGAFSDTQYF
J: TRBJ2-7; V: TRBV5-5; D: TRBD2; size: -; DNA: TGTGCCAGCAGCTTGGACTCGCGGGGGTACGAGCAGTACTTC; CDR3: CASSLDSRGYEQYF
J: TRBJ2-5; V: TRBV7-9; D: -; size: -; DNA: TGTGCCAGCAGCTCGGGGAAGAAGAACTTC; CDR3: CASSSGKKNF
J: TRBJ1-1; V: TRBV7-3; D: -; size: -; DNA: TGTGCCAGCAGCTCCCGAACAGGGGAAGCTTTCTTT; CDR3: CASSSRTGEAFF
J: TRBJ1-5; V: TRBV5-1; D: TRBD1; size: -; DNA: TGCGCCAGCAGCTTACAGGGGGGGAAGCCCCAGCATTTT; CDR3: CASSLQGGKPQHF
J: TRBJ1-2; V: TRBV14; D: -; size: -; DNA: TGTGCCAGCAGCCAAGATACTTCTAACTATGGCTACACCTTC; CDR3: CASSQDTSNYGYTF
J: TRBJ2-7; V: TRBV7-2; D: -; size: -; DNA: TGTGCCAGCAGCACCTCAGGGGCGGCTCGGGGCGAGCAGTACTTC; CDR3: CASSTSGAARGEQYF
J: TRBJ1-4; V: TRBV4-1; D: TRBD1; size: -; DNA: TGCGCCAGCAGCCAGACAGGGAAAAAACTGTTTTTT; CDR3: CASSQTGKKLFF
J: TRBJ2-1; V: TRBV29-1; D: -; size: -; DNA: TGCAGCCAATCCCAGCGATACAGCGGGGAGCAGTTCTTC; CDR3: CSQSQRYSGEQFF
J: TRBJ1-6; V: TRBV5-5; D: -; size: -; DNA: TGTGCCAGCAGCGTTCCCGGGAGCGAGGGTTCACCCCTCCACTTT; CDR3: CASSVPGSEGSPLHF
J: TRBJ1-1; V: TRBV6-5; D: -; size: once; DNA: TGTGCCAGCAGATGGGGGGACACTGAAGCTTTCTTT; CDR3: CASRWGDTEAFF
J: TRBJ1-1; V: TRBV3-1/TRBV3-2; D: TRBD1; size: few; DNA: TGTGCCAGCAGCCACAGACAGGGGGCGTTCGCTGAAGCTTTCTTT; CDR3: CASSHRQGAFAEAFF
J: TRBJ1-5; V: TRBV5-1; D: TRBD1; size: -; DNA: TGCGCCAGCAGCTCACAGGGGACCCCTACCTTCAATCAGCCCCAGCATTTT; CDR3: CASSSQGTPTFNQPQHF
J: TRBJ2-6; V: TRBV11-3; D: TRBD1; size: -; DNA: TGTGCCAGCAGCCCCGGAGGGACAGGGGGCTCTGGGGCCAACGTCCTGACTTTC; CDR3: CASSPGGTGGSGANVLTF
J: TRBJ1-2; V: TRBV7-9; D: TRBD1; size: -; DNA: TGTGCCAGCGGGGACAGGCAAGCTAACTATGGCTACACCTTC; CDR3: CASGDRQANYGYTF
J: TRBJ2-3; V: TRBV19; D: -; size: -; DNA: TGTGCCAGTAGTATAGATCTTTGGGCGGGGATCACAGATACGCAGTATTTT; CDR3: CASSIDLWAGITDTQYF
J: TRBJ2-5; V: TRBV6-6; D: TRBD1; size: -; DNA: TGTGCCAGCAACGACAGGGCCCAAGAGACCCAGTACTTC; CDR3: CASNDRAQETQYF